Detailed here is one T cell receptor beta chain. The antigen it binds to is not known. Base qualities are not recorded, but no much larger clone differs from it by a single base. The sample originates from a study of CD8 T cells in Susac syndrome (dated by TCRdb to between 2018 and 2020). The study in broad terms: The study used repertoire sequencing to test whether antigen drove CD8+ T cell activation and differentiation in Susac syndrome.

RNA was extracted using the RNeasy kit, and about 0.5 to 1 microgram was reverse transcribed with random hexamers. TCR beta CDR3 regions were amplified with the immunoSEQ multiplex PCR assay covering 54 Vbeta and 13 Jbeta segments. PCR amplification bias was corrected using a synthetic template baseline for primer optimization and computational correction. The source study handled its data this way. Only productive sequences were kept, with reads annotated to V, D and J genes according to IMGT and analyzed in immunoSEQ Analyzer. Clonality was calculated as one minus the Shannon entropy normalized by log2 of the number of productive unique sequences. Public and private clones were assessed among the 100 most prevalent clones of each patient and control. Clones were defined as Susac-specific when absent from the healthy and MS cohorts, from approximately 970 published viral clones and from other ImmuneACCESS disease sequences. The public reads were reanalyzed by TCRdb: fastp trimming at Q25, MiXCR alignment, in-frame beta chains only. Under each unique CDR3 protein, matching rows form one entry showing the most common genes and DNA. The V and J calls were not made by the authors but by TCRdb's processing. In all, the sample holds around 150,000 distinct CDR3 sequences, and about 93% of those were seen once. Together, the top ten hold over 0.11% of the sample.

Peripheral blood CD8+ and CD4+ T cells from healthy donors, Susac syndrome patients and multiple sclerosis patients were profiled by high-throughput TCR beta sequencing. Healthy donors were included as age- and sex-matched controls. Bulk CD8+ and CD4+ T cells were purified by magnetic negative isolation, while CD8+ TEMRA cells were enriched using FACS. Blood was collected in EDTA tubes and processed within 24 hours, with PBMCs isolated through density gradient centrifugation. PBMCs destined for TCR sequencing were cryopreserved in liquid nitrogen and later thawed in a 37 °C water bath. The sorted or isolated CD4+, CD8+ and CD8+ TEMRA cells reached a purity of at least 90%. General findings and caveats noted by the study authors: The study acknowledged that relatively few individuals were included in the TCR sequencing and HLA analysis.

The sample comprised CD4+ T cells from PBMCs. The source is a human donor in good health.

The DNA sequence follows: TGCGCCAGCAGCTTGAACGGACAGGGCACAGATACGCAGTATTTT. Translated, this gives CASSLNGQGTDTQYF. The chain is assembled from TRBV5-1 and TRBJ2-3; 7 central nucleotides agree with TRBD1. The CDR3 has 15 amino acids, counting the end cysteine and phenylalanine. Just the 45-base CDR3 DNA is kept, in frame starting at base 1. As encoded in the germline V gene, CDR1 is SGHRS while CDR2 is YFSETQ. Ends trimmed: V by 1 base, J by 1 base; bases unmatched to a gene: 3.